The rows below give T cell receptor beta chains drawn from one sample of a study of control samples from healthy donors and cancer patients. Sequencing used immunoSEQ multiplex PCR; TCRdb keeps in-frame clones, though not all of them. The data show around 70,000 clones, around 87% seen once. Sequenced sample: PBMCs. The receptors stem from a woman aged 50 to 65 with head and neck cancer. The CDR3 runs from the conserved cysteine through the conserved F or W. D genes are given only for firm matches. Not every row has a clone size; where given, it reads once, few, many or a size class.

j_call clone_size d_call v_call cdr3_aa cdr3_nt
TRBJ2-1 NA NA TRBV5-1 CASRPAQGNEQFF TGCGCCAGCAGGCCCGCCCAGGGGAATGAGCAGTTCTTC
TRBJ2-1 NA NA TRBV24-1 CATSDSDRPSSYNEQFF TGTGCCACCAGTGACTCCGACAGGCCGAGCTCCTACAATGAGCAGTTCTTC
TRBJ2-5 once NA TRBV7-2 CASGGGPETQYF TGTGCCAGCGGAGGGGGACCCGAGACCCAGTACTTC
TRBJ1-5 once NA TRBV28 CASSLPGGGNQPQHF TGTGCCAGCAGTCTCCCAGGAGGGGGAAATCAGCCCCAGCATTTT
TRBJ2-5 once TRBD2 TRBV7-6 CASSLGVSGGASETQYF TGTGCCAGCAGCTTAGGGGTTAGCGGGGGGGCGAGTGAGACCCAGTACTTC
TRBJ2-1 NA TRBD1 TRBV5-1 CASEDRGGINEQFF TGCGCCAGCGAGGACAGGGGGGGTATCAATGAGCAGTTCTTC
TRBJ1-4 NA NA TRBV3-1/TRBV3-2 CASSQKGCEKLFF TGTGCCAGCAGCCAAAAGGGTTGTGAAAAACTGTTTTTT
TRBJ1-4 NA NA TRBV5-5 CASSLGQNEKLFF TGTGCCAGCAGCTTAGGACAGAATGAAAAACTGTTTTTT
TRBJ1-1 NA NA TRBV4-2 CASSQRGWENTEAFF TGTGCCAGCAGCCAGAGGGGTTGGGAGAACACTGAAGCTTTCTTT
TRBJ2-3 NA TRBD2 TRBV5-6 CASSLEIAGGRTDTQYF TGTGCCAGCAGCTTGGAGATAGCGGGGGGGCGGACAGATACGCAGTATTTT
TRBJ1-5 NA NA TRBV9 CASSRTDSNQPQHF TGTGCCAGTTCACGGACGGATAGCAATCAGCCCCAGCATTTT
TRBJ2-1 few TRBD2 TRBV7-9 CASSLFGGNEQFF TGTGCCAGCAGCTTATTCGGGGGGAATGAGCAGTTCTTC
TRBJ2-7 NA TRBD1 TRBV5-4 CASSEGQGAGEQYF TGTGCCAGCAGCGAAGGACAGGGGGCAGGAGAGCAGTACTTC
TRBJ1-1 NA NA TRBV19 CASKSGNTEAFF TGTGCCAGTAAGTCGGGGAACACTGAAGCTTTCTTT
TRBJ2-6 NA NA TRBV27 CASSIAGANVLTF TGTGCCAGCAGTATTGCTGGGGCCAACGTCCTGACTTTC
TRBJ2-5 NA TRBD2 TRBV5-1 CASSLGRLAGGETQYF TGCGCCAGCAGCTTGGGCAGACTAGCGGGGGGAGAGACCCAGTACTTC
TRBJ2-7 NA NA TRBV7-2 CASSSRWGGREQYF TGTGCCAGCAGCTCCCGATGGGGCGGGCGCGAGCAGTACTTC
TRBJ1-2 once NA TRBV28 CASSSRVGGGYTF TGTGCCAGCAGTTCCAGGGTGGGGGGGGGCTACACCTTC
TRBJ1-4 NA NA TRBV28 CAAGGKMSGKLFF TGTGCCGCGGGGGGGAAAATGTCGGGAAAACTGTTTTTT
TRBJ1-1 NA NA TRBV2 CASRPDPRVVAFF TGTGCCAGCAGGCCCGACCCTAGGGTGGTGGCTTTCTTT
TRBJ2-5 NA NA TRBV3-1/TRBV3-2 CASSQEGTAETQYF TGTGCCAGCAGCCAAGAGGGGACCGCGGAGACCCAGTACTTC
TRBJ1-2 NA NA TRBV5-8 CASSLRHYNYGYTF TGTGCCAGCAGCTTGAGGCATTATAACTATGGCTACACCTTC
TRBJ1-4 NA NA TRBV3-1/TRBV3-2 CASSHLTRGNEKLFF TGTGCCAGCAGCCACCTAACCCGCGGCAATGAAAAACTGTTTTTT
TRBJ2-7 NA TRBD1 TRBV2 CASSGGTGGTYEQYF TGTGCCAGCAGTGGAGGGACAGGGGGTACCTACGAGCAGTACTTC
TRBJ1-2 NA NA TRBV28 CASSSKVGYTF TGTGCCAGCAGTTCAAAGGTGGGCTACACCTTC
TRBJ1-1 NA NA TRBV27 CASSSYQGMNTEAFF TGTGCCAGCAGTTCGTATCAGGGAATGAACACTGAAGCTTTCTTT
TRBJ1-1 NA NA TRBV6-5 CASRQPGGNTEAFF TGTGCCAGCAGACAACCAGGAGGGAACACTGAAGCTTTCTTT
TRBJ1-2 NA TRBD1 TRBV18 CASSPFRTGEDGYTF TGTGCCAGCTCACCATTTAGGACAGGGGAGGATGGCTACACCTTC
TRBJ2-2 NA NA TRBV19 CASSIGPRAGELFF TGTGCCAGTAGTATCGGCCCCCGGGCAGGGGAGCTGTTTTTT
TRBJ2-1 NA TRBD2 TRBV4-3 CASSQTKSGGAYNEQFF TGCGCCAGCAGCCAAACAAAGAGCGGGGGGGCCTACAATGAGCAGTTCTTC
TRBJ2-2 NA TRBD1 TRBV28 CASSFVGQGTGELFF TGTGCCAGCAGTTTTGTGGGACAGGGGACCGGGGAGCTGTTTTTT
TRBJ1-1 NA TRBD1 TRBV27 CASRTRQGNEAFF TGTGCCAGCAGAACACGACAGGGTAACGAAGCTTTCTTT
TRBJ2-7 NA TRBD2 TRBV5-1 CASSTGGLTDVYEQYF TGCGCCAGCAGCACGGGGGGACTGACCGACGTCTACGAGCAGTACTTC
TRBJ2-3 NA NA TRBV4-1 CASSPSTPDTQFF TGCGCCAGCAGCCCGTCCACGCCAGATACGCAGTTTTTT
TRBJ1-1 NA NA TRBV30 CAWARNTEAFF TGTGCCTGGGCCAGGAACACTGAAGCTTTCTTT
TRBJ1-2 NA NA TRBV18 CASSTISTGTNYGYTF TGTGCCAGCTCCACGATCTCCACAGGGACTAACTATGGCTACACCTTC
TRBJ1-5 NA NA TRBV6-9 CASSYYNQGGGYSNQPQHF TGTGCCAGCAGTTATTATAACCAGGGAGGGGGTTATAGCAATCAGCCCCAGCATTTT
TRBJ2-6 NA NA TRBV7-8 CASSLGGARESGANVLTF TGTGCCAGCAGCTTAGGCGGGGCCCGGGAAAGTGGGGCCAACGTCCTGACTTTC
TRBJ1-2 once TRBD1 TRBV15 CATSPTFGQGSLGGYTF TGTGCCACCAGCCCGACCTTCGGACAGGGTAGCCTAGGGGGCTACACCTTC
TRBJ1-6 NA TRBD1 TRBV30 CAWRGQGESPLHF TGTGCCTGGAGGGGACAGGGTGAATCACCCCTCCACTTT
TRBJ1-1 few NA TRBV27 CASTKGDVTEAFF TGTGCCAGCACGAAGGGGGATGTGACTGAAGCTTTCTTT
TRBJ2-7 NA NA TRBV14 CASSFRVGVYEQYF TGTGCCAGCAGCTTCAGGGTGGGGGTCTACGAGCAGTACTTC
TRBJ1-5 NA NA TRBV24-1 CATSDGRGLPQHF TGTGCCACCAGTGATGGAAGGGGCCTGCCCCAGCATTTT
TRBJ1-2 NA NA TRBV12-3/TRBV12-4 CASSLALGYGYTF TGTGCCAGCAGTTTAGCGTTAGGGTATGGCTACACCTTC
TRBJ2-7 once NA TRBV9 CASSVDTDVSYEQYF TGTGCCAGCAGCGTAGACACGGACGTCTCCTACGAGCAGTACTTC
TRBJ2-1 NA TRBD2 TRBV7-3 CASKPLAGGLSNEQFF TGTGCCAGCAAGCCCCTCGCGGGGGGCCTCTCCAATGAGCAGTTCTTC
TRBJ2-5 NA NA TRBV5-1 CASSLGSAGASQETQYF TGCGCCAGCAGCTTAGGATCGGCGGGGGCATCCCAAGAGACCCAGTACTTC
TRBJ2-3 NA NA TRBV7-3 CASSPTGTFTDTQYF TGTGCCAGCAGCCCAACAGGTACCTTCACAGATACGCAGTATTTT
TRBJ2-1 NA NA TRBV9 CASSLYVRGSYNEQFF TGTGCCAGCAGCCTTTATGTGCGGGGCTCCTACAATGAGCAGTTCTTC
TRBJ2-3 NA TRBD2 TRBV5-6 CASSLTLAGAGRVTDTQYF TGTGCCAGCAGCTTGACCCTAGCGGGGGCCGGCCGTGTCACAGATACGCAGTATTTT
TRBJ1-6 NA TRBD1 TRBV25-1 CASSGTGSYNSPLHF TGTGCCAGCAGTGGGACAGGCTCCTATAATTCACCCCTCCACTTT
TRBJ1-1 once TRBD1 TRBV28 CASSPMTGGNTEAFF TGTGCCAGCAGCCCGATGACAGGGGGGAACACTGAAGCTTTCTTT
TRBJ1-2 NA NA TRBV10-3 CAISIDRPHYGYTF TGTGCCATCAGCATCGACAGGCCCCACTATGGCTACACCTTC
TRBJ1-1 NA NA TRBV28 CASSSTPEVSEAFF TGTGCCAGCAGTTCGACCCCCGAGGTGAGTGAAGCTTTCTTT
TRBJ1-3 NA TRBD1 TRBV3-1/TRBV3-2 CASSRDRFAGNTIYF TGTGCCAGCAGTCGGGACAGGTTCGCTGGAAACACCATATATTTT
TRBJ2-7 NA TRBD1 TRBV29-1 CSVTLTGGYDEQYF TGCAGCGTTACTCTGACAGGGGGGTACGACGAGCAGTACTTC
TRBJ1-2 NA NA TRBV12-1 CASSFSPSRPDWLLGYTF TGTGCCAGCAGCTTTTCCCCCTCTCGACCCGACTGGCTATTAGGCTACACCTTC
TRBJ1-2 NA TRBD1 TRBV4-3 CASSQDVTGGRGKTGYTF TGCGCCAGCAGCCAAGATGTGACAGGGGGCCGGGGTAAAACGGGCTACACCTTC
TRBJ2-7 NA NA TRBV19 CASSRAPNRPSYEQYF TGTGCCAGTAGCCGGGCCCCCAACCGCCCCTCCTACGAGCAGTACTTC